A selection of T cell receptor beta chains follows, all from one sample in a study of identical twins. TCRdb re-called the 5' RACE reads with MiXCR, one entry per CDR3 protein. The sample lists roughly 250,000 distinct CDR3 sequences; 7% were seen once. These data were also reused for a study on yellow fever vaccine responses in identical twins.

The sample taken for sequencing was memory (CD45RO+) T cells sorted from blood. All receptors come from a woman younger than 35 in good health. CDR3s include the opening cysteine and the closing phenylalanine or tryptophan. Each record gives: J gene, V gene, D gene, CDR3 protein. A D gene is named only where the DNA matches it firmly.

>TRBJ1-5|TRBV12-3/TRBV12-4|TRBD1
CASSYQGGQPQHF
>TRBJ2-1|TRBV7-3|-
CASSPHTKSDEQFF
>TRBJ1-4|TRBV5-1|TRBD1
CASSVDRGRYEKLFF
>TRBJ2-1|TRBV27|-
CASCVGGGPQGHEQFF
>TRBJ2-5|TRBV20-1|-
CSARDGGSGARNF
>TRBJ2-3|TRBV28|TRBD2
CASSPRTSRRTDTQYF
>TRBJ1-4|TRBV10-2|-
CASSTPSTMGEKLFF
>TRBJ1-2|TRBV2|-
CASRRGVDGYTF
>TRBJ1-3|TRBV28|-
CASSPLGIGTALHTIYF
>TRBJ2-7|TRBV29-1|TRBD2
CSVGTYGTSGTYEQYF
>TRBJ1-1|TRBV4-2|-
CASSQASGVNTEAFF
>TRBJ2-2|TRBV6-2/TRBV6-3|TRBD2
CASSGRETGELFF
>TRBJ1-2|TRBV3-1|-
CASSQDQPTYGYTF
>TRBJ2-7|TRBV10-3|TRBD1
CAISPGTGLYEQYF
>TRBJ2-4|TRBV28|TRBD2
CASSTSSGNKNIQYF
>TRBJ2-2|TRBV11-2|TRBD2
CASTRTSGGFGELFF
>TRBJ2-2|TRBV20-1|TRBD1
CSARLGGEELFF
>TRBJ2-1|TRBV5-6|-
CASTLGLGNEQFF
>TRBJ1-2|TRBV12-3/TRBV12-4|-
CASSLFGRAIYGYTF
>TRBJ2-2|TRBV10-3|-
CAISESSGELFF
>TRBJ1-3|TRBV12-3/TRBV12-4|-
CASSPGSHSGNTIYF
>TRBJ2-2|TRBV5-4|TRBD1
CASSSTGTGSVTGELFF
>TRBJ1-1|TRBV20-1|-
CSANGRVGTEAFF
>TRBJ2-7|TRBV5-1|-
CASSLENRVSSEQYF
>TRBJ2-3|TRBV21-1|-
CASSKGGQGTDTQYF
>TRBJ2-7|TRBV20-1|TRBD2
CSASAGTRGNEQYF
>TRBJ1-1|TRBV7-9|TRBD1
CASSLTGMNTEAFF
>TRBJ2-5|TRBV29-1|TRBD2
CSVPGLAVETQYF
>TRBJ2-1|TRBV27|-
CASSSTGISYNEQFF
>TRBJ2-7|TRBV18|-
CASSLSGQNEQYF
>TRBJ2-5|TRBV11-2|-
CASSPLRGQTQYF
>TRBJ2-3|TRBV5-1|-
CASSPTDYFTDTQYF
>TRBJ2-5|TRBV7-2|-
CASSHGQLQETQYF
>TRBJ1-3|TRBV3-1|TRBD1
CASRKRTGGNTIYF
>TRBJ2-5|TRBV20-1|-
CSAIGSPYQETQYF
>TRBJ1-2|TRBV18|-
CASSPILQGDYGYTF
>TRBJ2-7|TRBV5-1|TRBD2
CASNGMLAGAGEQYF
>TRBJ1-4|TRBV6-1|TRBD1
CASRGQGLNEKLFF
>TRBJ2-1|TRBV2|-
CASFLSSYNEQFF
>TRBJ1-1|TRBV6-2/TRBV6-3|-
CASRTKRMNTEAFF
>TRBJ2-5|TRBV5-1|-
CASRLSLGSQETQYF
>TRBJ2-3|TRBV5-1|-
CASSLRSGGGSTDTQYF
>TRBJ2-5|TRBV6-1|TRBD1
CASTRQGSETQYF
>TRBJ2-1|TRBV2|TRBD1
CASRIRDRGYNEQFF
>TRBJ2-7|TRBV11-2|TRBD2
CASSLGFRRLAGEYEQYF
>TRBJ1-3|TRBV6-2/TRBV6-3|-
CASSGGASGNTIYF
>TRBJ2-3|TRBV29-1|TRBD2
CSVPSGWGGSTDTQYF
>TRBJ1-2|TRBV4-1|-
CASSNWIVRLDYGYTF
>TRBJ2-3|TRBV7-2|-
CASTRQRGTDTQYF
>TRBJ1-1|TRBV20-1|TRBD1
CRGGQGVNTEAFF
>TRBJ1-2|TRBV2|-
CASSESSRDTNGYTF
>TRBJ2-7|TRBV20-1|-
CSAPSGGGRNEQYF
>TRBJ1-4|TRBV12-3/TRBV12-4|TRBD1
CASSTGTGGRANEKLFF
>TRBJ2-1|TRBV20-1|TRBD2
CSARSLQGLAGDHNEQFF
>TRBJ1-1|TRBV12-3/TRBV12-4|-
CASSLGGSVFF
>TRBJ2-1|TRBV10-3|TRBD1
CAISPGQGVDEQFF
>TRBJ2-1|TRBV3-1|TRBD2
CASSDRLAGGSWVYNEQFF
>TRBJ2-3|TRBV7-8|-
CASSLEVVNTDTQYF